This TCR beta chain was identified in a study of vaccination effects on CD4 cells after COVID-19. Study-level information: Post-vaccine specimens arrived a median 72 days past the second dose.

Repertoires were generated with immunoSEQ multiplex PCR, while TCRdb's copy carries only in-frame clones and drops some. The sample consists of about 50,000 clones, 65% to 75% of them appearing once. V gave up 0 bases and J gave up 4 bases; unmatched junction bases: 5. The CDR3 extends over 15 amino acids. CDR1 is KGHSH, CDR2 LQKENI, per germline. Antigen-specific CD4+ T cells expanded by the ViraFEST assay with viral peptide pools were then sequenced. After more than 9 days in culture, the CD4+ T cells were isolated. Each participant received a vaccine that was either BNT162b2 or mRNA-1273, given as two doses. With respect to this clone: Its antigen remains unidentified.

The sequencing here drew on CD4+ T cells from PBMCs cultured with HCoV-OC43 spike peptides, taken after COVID-19 vaccination. Subset meaning: HCoV-OC43 spike overlapping peptide pool stimulation. V usage is TRBV18 and J usage is TRBJ1-1; 7 bases align to TRBD1. This TCR was recovered from a human donor who received a COVID-19 vaccine. The CDR3 spells CASSPPTGESTEAFF. The CDR3 DNA is TGTGCCAGCTCACCACCCACAGGGGAGAGCACTGAAGCTTTCTTT.